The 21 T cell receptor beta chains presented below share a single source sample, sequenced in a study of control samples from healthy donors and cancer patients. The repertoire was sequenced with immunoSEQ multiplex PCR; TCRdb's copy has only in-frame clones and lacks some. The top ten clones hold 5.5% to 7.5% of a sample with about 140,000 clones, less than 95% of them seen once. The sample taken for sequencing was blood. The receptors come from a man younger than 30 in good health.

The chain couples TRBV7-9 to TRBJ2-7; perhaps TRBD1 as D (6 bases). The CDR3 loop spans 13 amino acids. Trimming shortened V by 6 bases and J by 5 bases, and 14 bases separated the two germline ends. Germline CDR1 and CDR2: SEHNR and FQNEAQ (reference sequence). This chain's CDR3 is CASSPTGSHEQYF. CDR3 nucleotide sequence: TGTGCCAGCAGTCCTACAGGGTCCCACGAGCAGTACTTC.

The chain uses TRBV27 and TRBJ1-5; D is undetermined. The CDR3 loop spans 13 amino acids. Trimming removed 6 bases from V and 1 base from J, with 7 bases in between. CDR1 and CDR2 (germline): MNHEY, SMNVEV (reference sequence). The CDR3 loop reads CASREVSNQPQHF. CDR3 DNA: TGTGCCAGCAGGGAAGTGAGCAATCAGCCCCAGCATTTT.

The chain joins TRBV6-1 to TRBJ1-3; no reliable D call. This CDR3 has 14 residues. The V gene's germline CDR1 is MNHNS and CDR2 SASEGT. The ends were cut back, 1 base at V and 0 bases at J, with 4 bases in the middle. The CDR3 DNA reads TGTGCCAGCAGTGAAGTTTACTCTGGAAACACCATATATTTT. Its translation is CASSEVYSGNTIYF.

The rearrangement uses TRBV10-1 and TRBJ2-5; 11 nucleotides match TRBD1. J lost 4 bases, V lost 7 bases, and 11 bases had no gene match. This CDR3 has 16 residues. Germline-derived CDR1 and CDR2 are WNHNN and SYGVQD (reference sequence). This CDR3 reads CASNPDRDRGGETQYF. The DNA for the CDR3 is TGCGCCAGCAACCCTGACCGGGACAGGGGGGGAGAGACCCAGTACTTC.

The CDR3 loop reads CASSTTSRQGQYF. In nucleotides, the CDR3 is TGTGCCAGTTCTACGACCAGTAGACAGGGGCAGTATTTT. The rearrangement joins TRBV19 to TRBJ2-3; 7 nucleotides agree with TRBD1. With 8 bases clipped from V and 11 bases from J, the junction kept 13 bases outside the gene matches. CDR1 and CDR2 (germline): LNHDA, SQIVND (reference sequence). CDR3 length equals 13 residues.

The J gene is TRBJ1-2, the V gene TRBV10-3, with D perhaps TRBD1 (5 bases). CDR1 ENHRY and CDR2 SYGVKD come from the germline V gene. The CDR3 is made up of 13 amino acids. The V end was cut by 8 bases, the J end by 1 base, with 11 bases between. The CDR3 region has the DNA TGTGCCATCGCTGACAGTTATAACTATGGCTACACCTTC. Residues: CAIADSYNYGYTF.

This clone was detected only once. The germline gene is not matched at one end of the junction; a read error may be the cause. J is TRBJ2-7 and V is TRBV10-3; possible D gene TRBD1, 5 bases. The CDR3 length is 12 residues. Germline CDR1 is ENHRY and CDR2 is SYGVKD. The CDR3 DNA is TGTACCATCCAGGGTACGGGCTACGAGCAGTACTTC. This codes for CTIQGTGYEQYF.

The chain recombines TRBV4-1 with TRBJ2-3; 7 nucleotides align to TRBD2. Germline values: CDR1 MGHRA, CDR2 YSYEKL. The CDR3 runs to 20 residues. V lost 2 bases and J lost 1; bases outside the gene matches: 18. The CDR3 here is CASSQLPGTTLGRGTDTQYF. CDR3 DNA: TGCGCCAGCAGCCAATTACCCGGGACTACGCTAGGGCGTGGCACAGATACGCAGTATTTT.

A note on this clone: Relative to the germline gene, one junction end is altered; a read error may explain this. CDR3 loop: CASGQRQGRGAEIF. The DNA of the CDR3 is TGTGCCAGCGGTCAACGACAGGGGCGGGGGGCTGAAATCTTT. V gene TRBV27 combines with J gene TRBJ1-1; TRBD1 matches 8 bases. CDR1 is MNHEY and CDR2 is SMNVEV in the germline V gene (reference sequence). This CDR3 comprises 14 residues.

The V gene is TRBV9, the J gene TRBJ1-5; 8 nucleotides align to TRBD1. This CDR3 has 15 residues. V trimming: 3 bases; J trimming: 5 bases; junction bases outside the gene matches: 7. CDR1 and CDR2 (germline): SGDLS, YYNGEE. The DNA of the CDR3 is TGTGCCAGCAGCGCAGGACAGGGCGGCGATCAGCCCCAGCATTTT. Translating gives CASSAGQGGDQPQHF.

The CDR3 DNA is TGTGCCAGCAGTTTAGCCAGATACAATGAGCAGTTCTTC. Amino acids: CASSLARYNEQFF. The chain uses TRBV27 and TRBJ2-1; D remains unclear. The CDR3 spans 13 residues. Germline V CDR1 and CDR2: MNHEY, SMNVEV (reference sequence). Trimming took off 2 bases at V and 4 bases at J, with 6 bases between the two ends.

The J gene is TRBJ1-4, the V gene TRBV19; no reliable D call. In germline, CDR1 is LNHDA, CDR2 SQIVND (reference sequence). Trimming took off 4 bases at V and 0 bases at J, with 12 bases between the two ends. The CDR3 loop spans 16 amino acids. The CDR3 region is CASSNGGFATNEKLFF. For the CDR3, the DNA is TGTGCCAGTAGTAACGGTGGCTTTGCAACTAATGAAAAACTGTTTTTT.

The CDR3: CASRQYPLAGGLPHYEQYF. DNA for the CDR3: TGTGCCAGCAGACAATATCCTCTAGCGGGGGGGCTGCCCCACTACGAGCAGTACTTC. J is TRBJ2-7 and V is TRBV27, with 12 positions matching TRBD2. CDR1 MNHEY and CDR2 SMNVEV come from the germline V gene (reference sequence). The CDR3 runs to 19 residues. Trimming cost V 6 bases and J 3 bases; bases outside gene matches: 18.

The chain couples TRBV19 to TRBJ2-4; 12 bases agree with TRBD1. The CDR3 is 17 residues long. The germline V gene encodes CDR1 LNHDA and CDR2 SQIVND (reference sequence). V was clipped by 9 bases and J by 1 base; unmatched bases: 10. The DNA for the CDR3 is TGTGCCAGGGAGACACCGGGACAGGGGGCGGCCAAAAACATTCAGTACTTC. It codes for CARETPGQGAAKNIQYF.

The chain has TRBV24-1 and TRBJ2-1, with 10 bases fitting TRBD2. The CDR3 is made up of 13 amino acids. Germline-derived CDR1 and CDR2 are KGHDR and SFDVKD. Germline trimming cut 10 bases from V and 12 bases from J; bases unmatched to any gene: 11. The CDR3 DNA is TGTGCCACGTCGGGGCTAGCGGGGGACAGGCAGTTCTTC. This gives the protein CATSGLAGDRQFF.

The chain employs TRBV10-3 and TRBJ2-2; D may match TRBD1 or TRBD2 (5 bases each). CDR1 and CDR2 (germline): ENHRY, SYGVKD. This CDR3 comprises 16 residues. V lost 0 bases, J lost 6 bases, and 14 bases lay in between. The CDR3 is CAISESRDPPAGELFF. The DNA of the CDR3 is TGTGCCATCAGTGAGTCCAGGGACCCCCCGGCCGGGGAGCTGTTTTTT.

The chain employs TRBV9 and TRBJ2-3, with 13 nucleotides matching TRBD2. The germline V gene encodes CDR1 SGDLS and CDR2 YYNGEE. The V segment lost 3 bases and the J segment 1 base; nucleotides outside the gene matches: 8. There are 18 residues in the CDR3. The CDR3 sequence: CASSALGLAGYRTDTQYF. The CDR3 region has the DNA TGTGCCAGCAGCGCGCTGGGACTAGCGGGATACCGCACAGATACGCAGTATTTT. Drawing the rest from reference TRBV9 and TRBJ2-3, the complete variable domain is DSGVTQTPKHLITATGQRVTLRCSPRSGDLSVYWYQQSLDQGLQFLIQYYNGEERAKGNILERFSAQQFPDLHSELNLSSLELGDSALYFCASSALGLAGYRTDTQYFGPGTRLTVL.

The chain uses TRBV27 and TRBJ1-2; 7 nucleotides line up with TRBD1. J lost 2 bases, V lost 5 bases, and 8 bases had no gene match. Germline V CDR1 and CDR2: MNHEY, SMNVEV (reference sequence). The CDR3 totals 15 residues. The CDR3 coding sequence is TGTGCCAGCAGTCAGCCTAGACAGGGAAACTATGGCTACACCTTC. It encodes CASSQPRQGNYGYTF.

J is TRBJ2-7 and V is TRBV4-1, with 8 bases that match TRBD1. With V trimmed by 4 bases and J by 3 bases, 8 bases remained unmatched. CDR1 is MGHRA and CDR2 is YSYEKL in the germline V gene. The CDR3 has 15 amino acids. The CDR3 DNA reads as TGCGCCAGCAGCCCCATTCAGGGGGCGTTCTACGAGCAGTACTTC. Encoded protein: CASSPIQGAFYEQYF.

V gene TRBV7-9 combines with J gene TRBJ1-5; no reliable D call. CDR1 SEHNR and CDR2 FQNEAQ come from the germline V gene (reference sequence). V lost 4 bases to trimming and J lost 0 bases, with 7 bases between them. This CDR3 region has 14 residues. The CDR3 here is CASSSGISNQPQHF. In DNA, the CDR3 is TGTGCCAGCAGCTCCGGGATTAGCAATCAGCCCCAGCATTTT. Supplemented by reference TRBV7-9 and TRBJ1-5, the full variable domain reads DTGVSQNPRHKITKRGQNVTFRCDPISEHNRLYWYRQTLGQGPEFLTYFQNEAQLEKSRLLSDRFSAERPKGSFSTLEIQRTEQGDSAMYLCASSSGISNQPQHFGDGTRLSIL.

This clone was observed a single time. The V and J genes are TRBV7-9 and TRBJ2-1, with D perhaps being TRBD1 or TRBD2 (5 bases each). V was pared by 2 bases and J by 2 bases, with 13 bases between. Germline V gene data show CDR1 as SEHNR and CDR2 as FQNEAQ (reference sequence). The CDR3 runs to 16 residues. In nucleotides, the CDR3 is TGTGCCAGCAGCTTATTCGCAGGGAGAGCCTACAATGAGCAGTTCTTC. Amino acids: CASSLFAGRAYNEQFF.